The TCR beta chain under discussion was sequenced for a study of blood T cell repertoires in COVID-19. Study context: Material from acute and convalescent COVID-19 was sourced from the United States, Italy and Spain. T cells, B-cell-depleted T cells, or PBMCs supplied cDNA or gDNA.

Clones were read by immunoSEQ multiplex PCR, and TCRdb kept only the in-frame ones, dropping some. The sample carries about 400,000 clones, 75% to 90% recorded once. CDR1 and CDR2 (germline): MNHGY, SVAAGI. V lost 5 bases to trimming and J lost 0 bases, with 10 bases between them. The CDR3 length is 14 residues. The clonotype originates from a woman in her thirties with active or convalescent COVID-19. The specimen was peripheral blood. This chain connects TRBV6-9 to TRBJ1-1, with a tentative D call TRBD1 (5 bases). CDR3 loop: CASSQTDLNTEAFF. CDR3 coding DNA: TGTGCCAGCAGTCAGACAGATTTGAACACTGAAGCTTTCTTT.